A selection of T cell receptor beta chains follows, all from one sample in a study of technical replicates of blood from a few donors. Only in-frame clones appear in the TCRdb table, and some are missing; sequencing was by immunoSEQ multiplex PCR. The sample consists of roughly 72,000 clones, approximately 96% of them appearing once. Sequencing was performed on T cells isolated from PBMCs. Receptors originate from a human donor in good health. The CDR3 runs from the conserved cysteine through the conserved F or W. D genes are given only for firm matches. Rows may omit the clone size; those that give it use once, few, many or a size class.

cdr3_nt cdr3_aa j_call d_call v_call clone_size
TGTGCCAGCAGCTTAGAAAGAGGCGGGGAGCTGTTTTTT CASSLERGGELFF TRBJ2-2 NA TRBV7-8 NA
TGTGCCAGCAGCTTAGTGAGGGAGCGAACTGAAGCTTTCTTT CASSLVRERTEAFF TRBJ1-1 NA TRBV7-9 NA
TGCGCCAGCAGCCAAGAGAACAGGGGGGAAGAAGCTTTCTTT CASSQENRGEEAFF TRBJ1-1 TRBD1 TRBV4-1 NA
TGTGCCAGCAGCAATACACTAATCCAAGAGACCCAGTACTTC CASSNTLIQETQYF TRBJ2-5 NA TRBV7-2 NA
TGTGCCAGCAGCGCCGCGGTCAGGGTGTCTCCTGCAAGCAACAATGAGCAGTTCTTC CASSAAVRVSPASNNEQFF TRBJ2-1 NA TRBV7-2 NA
TGTGCCAGCAGTGAAACAGGGAGAACCGGCGGCTACACCTTC CASSETGRTGGYTF TRBJ1-2 NA TRBV25-1 NA
TGTGCCAGCAGTTTCACTAGCGGTAGCACAGATACGCAGTATTTT CASSFTSGSTDTQYF TRBJ2-3 TRBD2 TRBV28 NA
TGCGCCAGCAGCTCCTCTAGCGGTACTTACACCGGGGAGCTGTTTTTT CASSSSSGTYTGELFF TRBJ2-2 TRBD2 TRBV5-1 NA
TGCGCCAGCAGACCCCAGTTGGGCACTTCGTCCTACGAGCAGTACTTC CASRPQLGTSSYEQYF TRBJ2-7 NA TRBV5-1 NA
TGTGCCAGCAGGCCAACAGGGGCCGGCTACACCTTC CASRPTGAGYTF TRBJ1-2 TRBD1 TRBV27 NA
TGTGCCAGCAGCTTAGGATTCAGGAGCAGGGAAGACGATCAGCCCCAGCATTTT CASSLGFRSREDDQPQHF TRBJ1-5 NA TRBV11-3 NA
TGTGCCAGCAGCTTAGTAGTCTACGAGCAGTACTTC CASSLVVYEQYF TRBJ2-7 NA TRBV7-8 NA
TGTGCCAGCAGCTCCCCAGACAGAAATACGCAGTATTTT CASSSPDRNTQYF TRBJ2-3 NA TRBV5-4 NA
TGTGCCAGCAGCTTAGTAGCGGCGGGAGAAGATGAGACCCAGTACTTC CASSLVAAGEDETQYF TRBJ2-5 TRBD2 TRBV7-2 NA
TGCGCCAGCAGCCCGGGCGGGCCGAACACTGAAGCTTTCTTT CASSPGGPNTEAFF TRBJ1-1 NA TRBV5-1 NA
TGTGCCAGCAGTGAAAGCAGGTCAGCAGTTATGAACACTGAAGCTTTCTTT CASSESRSAVMNTEAFF TRBJ1-1 NA TRBV2 NA
TGTGCCAGCAGCCTGACGTCTACTATAGTTTCGGACAATAGCAATCAGCCCCAGCATTTT CASSLTSTIVSDNSNQPQHF TRBJ1-5 NA TRBV2 NA
TGTGCCAGCAGTACCCAGACTAGCGGGAGCGGAGAGGCCTACGAGCAGTACTTC CASSTQTSGSGEAYEQYF TRBJ2-7 TRBD2 TRBV27 NA
TGTGCCAGCAGTGCAGCCCCCCCGGGTGAGCAGTTCTTC CASSAAPPGEQFF TRBJ2-1 NA TRBV6-6 NA
TGCGCCAGCAGCTTGGGACTAGCGGGTTCTAGCACAGATACGCAGTATTTT CASSLGLAGSSTDTQYF TRBJ2-3 TRBD2 TRBV5-1 NA
TGTGCCAGCAGTTACTCGGACAGGAACTATGGCTACACCTTC CASSYSDRNYGYTF TRBJ1-2 TRBD1 TRBV6-5 NA
TGTGCCAGCAGTGAAACCCCGGACAGGGTGGAGACCCAGTACTTC CASSETPDRVETQYF TRBJ2-5 TRBD1 TRBV6-1 NA
TGTGCCAGCCGCGACTTGGACAGGGGGAACACCATATATTTT CASRDLDRGNTIYF TRBJ1-3 TRBD1 TRBV27 NA
TGCAGCGTTGTTTTCGGGATGAACACTGAAGCTTTCTTT CSVVFGMNTEAFF TRBJ1-1 NA TRBV29-1 few
TGTGCCTGGATAAACGGGGCTAGCGGGAGTATAGATACGCAGTATTTT CAWINGASGSIDTQYF TRBJ2-3 TRBD2 TRBV30 NA
TGTGCCACCGCCCCCCAGCGGGAGCTCGTCGGGGAGCTGTTTTTT CATAPQRELVGELFF TRBJ2-2 TRBD2 TRBV6-6 NA
TGCGCCAGCAGCTTGGAGACAGGTACTAGCACAGATACGCAGTATTTT CASSLETGTSTDTQYF TRBJ2-3 NA TRBV5-1 NA
TGTGCCAGCAGTGAGATCCCGGGACTAGCGGGCTTAAATGAGCAGTTCTTC CASSEIPGLAGLNEQFF TRBJ2-1 TRBD2 TRBV6-1 NA
TGTGCCAGTGGAGGGGATACGCAGTATTTT CASGGDTQYF TRBJ2-3 NA TRBV9 NA
TGTGCCAGCAGCTTCCCCGCCTACGAGCAGTACTTC CASSFPAYEQYF TRBJ2-7 NA TRBV28 NA
TGTGCCAGCAGCCATCTGACAGGGGGCTTTACCGATGAGCAGTTCTTC CASSHLTGGFTDEQFF TRBJ2-1 TRBD1 TRBV28 NA
TGTGCCTGGAGTGTTGGACCCAGGGTGTATGGCTACACCTTC CAWSVGPRVYGYTF TRBJ1-2 NA TRBV30 NA
TGTGCCATCTCTACAGGGTTGTCGAATCAGCCCCAGCATTTT CAISTGLSNQPQHF TRBJ1-5 NA TRBV10-3 NA
TGCAGCGTTGAGAACCCCCATACTGTCTCTGGAAACACCATATATTTT CSVENPHTVSGNTIYF TRBJ1-3 NA TRBV29-1 NA